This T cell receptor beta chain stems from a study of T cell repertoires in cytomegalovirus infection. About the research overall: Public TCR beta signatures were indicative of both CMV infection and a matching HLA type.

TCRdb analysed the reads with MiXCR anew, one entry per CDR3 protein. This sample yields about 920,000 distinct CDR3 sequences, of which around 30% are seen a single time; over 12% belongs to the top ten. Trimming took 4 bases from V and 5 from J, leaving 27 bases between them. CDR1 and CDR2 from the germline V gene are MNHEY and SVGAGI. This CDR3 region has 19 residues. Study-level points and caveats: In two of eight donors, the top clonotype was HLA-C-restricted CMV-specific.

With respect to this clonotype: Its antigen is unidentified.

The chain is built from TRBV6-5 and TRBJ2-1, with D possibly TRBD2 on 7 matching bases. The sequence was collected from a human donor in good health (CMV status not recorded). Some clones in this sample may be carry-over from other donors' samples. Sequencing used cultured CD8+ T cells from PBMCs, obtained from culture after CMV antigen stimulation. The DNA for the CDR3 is TGTGCCAGCAGTTGGGGATTCCCGTGGGGGGGCGAGGGGGACAATGAGCAGTTCTTC. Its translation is CASSWGFPWGGEGDNEQFF.